The following is a T cell receptor beta chain sequence with its context. No antigen is known for it. No qualities accompany the bases; no much larger clone lies one base away. Germline trimming amounts to 7 bases on V and 7 bases on J, with 11 as the count of junction bases outside the gene matches. The CDR3 contains 14 residues, cysteine and phenylalanine counted. Only the CDR3 part of the read is kept: 42 bases, read in frame from the first base. CDR1 MNHNY and CDR2 SVGAGI were looked up in the germline V gene (reference sequence). The library came from the immunoSEQ multiplex PCR assay. A mixture of 60 forward primers for TCR Vbeta segments and 13 reverse primers for TCR Jbeta segments was used in the multiplex PCR. The CDR3 region of rearranged TCR beta genes was amplified from genomic DNA by a multiplex PCR assay. Amplified TCR beta libraries were sequenced as 87-base-pair reads on the Illumina HiSeq System. In the authors' own workflow: Across the roughly 600 repertoires, a later analysis counted 60 million to 90 million unique TCR beta chains, around 11 million of which were shared by at least two donors. Raw reads were error-corrected and collapsed into unique sequences by a nearest-neighbor algorithm in which closely related sequences were merged to remove PCR and sequencing errors. To assign V, D and J gene segments, CDR3 sequences were aligned to IMGT reference sequences. For a sequence to be retained, a match of at least six nucleotides to both a V gene segment and a J gene segment was required. Rearrangements were called productive when the CDR3 lacked stop codons and stayed in frame with V and J; all others were non-productive. Following IMGT convention, CDR3 was defined as the stretch from the second conserved V-encoded cysteine to the conserved J-encoded phenylalanine. The earlier analysis of 500 to 650 of the donors excluded any sequence lacking an unambiguous match to a single V gene segment. An earlier analysis of over 450 of the donors classified V segments as functional when productive rearrangements were above 56.7% and as segregating when the standard deviation between donors was above 5%. To diagnose cytomegalovirus status from the catalog of TCR beta chain sequences, a statistical classification framework was built. A later analysis assigned V and J genes by comparing TCR nucleotide sequences with IMGT/GENE-DB human TR gene sequences. In a later analysis, CDR3 sequences and most-parsimonious VDJ recombination scenarios were assigned using the TCRdist pipeline. In a later analysis, each TCR beta chain was defined by its CDR3 amino acid sequence together with its V-gene family, and reads lacking a unique V-gene family were excluded. As a way to deal with suspected cross-contamination and a sequencing artifact, a later analysis dropped nearly 600 nucleotide sequences that were highly shared and had low generation probability. For each public chain, a later analysis derived a clonal expansion index from normalized ranks of inferred template counts within each repertoire. In a later analysis, generation probabilities were computed with a VDJ recombination model fitted to out-of-frame rearrangements, and the resulting probabilities were checked against IGoR. Hypergeometric tests were used in a later analysis to score TCR-TCR, TCR-HLA and TCR-CMV co-occurrence, with a repertoire-size bias correction applied to the TCR pairs. A later analysis estimated false discovery rates by permuting HLA or CMV assignments 20 times. In a later analysis, co-occurring TCRs were grouped using DBSCAN, and TCRdist sequence similarity was added for clustering within HLA-allele-positive subsets. For co-occurrence clustering, repertoires with fewer than 30,000 or more than 120,000 public chains were excluded, along with roughly 5 repertoires with anomalous nucleotide sharing. TCRdb retrieved this table from immuneACCESS and kept in-frame rearrangements only. Not all clones are present; in checked studies, unresolved V genes account for under half, and no reason is known for the remainder. V and J calls and clone size are given by that table; D and trimming were obtained from the DNA. Across this sample there are 85,000 to 90,000 clones, with approximately 76% seen only once. The top ten clones comprise about 9.4% of the sample.

These data are taken from a study of cytomegalovirus exposure and HLA in healthy donors listed by TCRdb under 2017. Turning to the overall study: An earlier analysis of under 600 of the donors reported about 290 Gb of sequence data and roughly 100 million unique TCR beta sequences from about 200 million T cells. The study used immunosequencing to profile the T cell repertoires of several hundred subjects and linked those repertoires to cytomegalovirus serostatus. Rather than drawing on any new phenotypic data, the later analysis identified candidate immune exposures from TCR beta sequences and the way those sequences occurred across donors. All discovery cohort repertoires had been generated on a single sequencing platform. Genome-wide SNP genotypes for about 65% of the 666 donors were used in a later genetic analysis, which treated that subset as a discovery cohort. To decide whether each TCR beta V gene segment behaved as functional or pseudogenic, an earlier analysis of approximately 600 of the donors relied on high-throughput TCR beta sequencing. Besides the first cohort of 666 subjects, a separate validation cohort made up of roughly 120 different subjects was used. Among the approximately 400 genotyped donors, approximately 81% belonged to the genetic ancestry cluster associated with self-reported Caucasian donors. A later analysis re-examined previously published TCR beta repertoires from 600 to 700 donors and added high-resolution HLA genotyping to investigate patterns of TCR occurrence. About five DR-DQ haplotypes were handled as single units for association and clustering, since linkage in the cohort was strong. Donor age, sex, ethnicity and CMV serostatus were compiled together with the repertoire data. Class I and class II HLA loci were covered by the typing at four-digit resolution. About 320 gigabases of sequencing data and 70 million to 85 million unique TCR sequences were included in an early release covering around 600 HLA-typed donors. To predict cytomegalovirus infection status, the study combined high-throughput TCR immunosequencing, statistical association of individual TCRs with disease status, and machine learning. The aim of the study was to test whether cataloging public T cell receptors could identify signatures of past pathogen exposure. Typing coverage differed by locus: A, B, C, DRB1 and DQB1 were typed in roughly 620-630 donors, DQA1 in around 500, DPA1 in some 600, and DPB1 in about 450. Among about 410 genotyped donors of the cohort, an average of around 240,000 unique TCR beta nucleotide sequences was sequenced per donor, of which approximately 18% were non-productive.

What the work shows at the level of the full study, not this receptor alone: Most CMV-associated TCR beta chains appeared to be HLA-restricted in a later analysis, and the HLA associations seemed to be driven largely by CMV exposure. A few of the identified cytomegalovirus-associated TCR beta chains were confirmed in vitro to be specific for cytomegalovirus antigens. In the study, some 160 TCR beta chains were listed as associated with cytomegalovirus. The authors suggested that the approach could potentially be extended to other disease states and immunological phenotypes. CMV serostatus was the only immune exposure information available for the cohort. V-gene and J-gene trimming of TCR beta chains was associated with a missense DCLRE1C variant in a later genetic analysis, and the association was replicated in an independent cohort. In both the original and validation cohorts, the classifier was reported to diagnose cytomegalovirus status with high specificity and sensitivity. In an earlier analysis of 450 to 750 of the donors, most TCR beta V segments appeared in productive rearrangements about 87% or about 30% of the time, broadly matching IMGT annotations. In a later analysis, several top co-occurrence clusters were reported to appear linked to parvovirus B19, influenza, CMV and Epstein-Barr virus. Some IMGT-functional V segments, including TRBV6-2 and TRBV6-3, could not be distinguished by the 87-base-pair reads and were therefore excluded. A group of highly shared sequence variants was considered likely to be a technical artifact of the sequencing pipeline. According to a later genetic analysis, donors in an Asian-associated ancestry cluster had fewer N-insertions in productive TCRs than the approximately 650-donor mean. Assigning TCR associations to individual alleles was difficult when HLA alleles, especially DR and DQ, strongly co-occurred. A further reported finding was that TCR beta sequences accurately predicted the HLA-A and HLA-B alleles for most subjects in the first cohort. HLA typing was unavailable for some donors at each locus, so association tests used only the typed subset. Presence/absence analyses assumed roughly uniform sequencing depth across donors, an assumption that may not hold. In this cohort, only TCR beta chains were sequenced, and detectable features were limited by the absence of alpha or paired-chain data. In a later analysis, the rate of TCR association differed among HLA loci, with DRB1 alleles having the most associated TCRs and HLA-C alleles having the fewest. Because counts were too low, some 17 rarely observed V segments, including chromosome 9 orphons, were left out of the earlier analysis of roughly 600 of the donors. Most TCR sequences were observed very rarely across donors, whereas some public TCRs were present in many individuals. Linkage disequilibrium might explain the correlated functional status among segregating V segments, but an unknown experimental factor could not be excluded. At a false discovery rate of 0.05, a later analysis linked some 18,000 TCR beta sequences to specific HLA alleles. In a later analysis, HLA-associated TCR beta chains showed more clonal expansion and lower generation probabilities than non-associated chains that were equally common.

The cohort consisted of 666 healthy bone marrow donors. At the time of sampling, all cohort members were nominally healthy, though unrecorded immune exposures were likely present. The donor was CMV seropositive and was included in the group of 290 or so seropositive cohort members. A peripheral blood sample was provided by each donor, and peripheral blood mononuclear cells were used for TCR beta sequencing. Genomic DNA extraction from the blood cell samples was performed with the Qiagen DNeasy Blood Extraction Kit. The chain links TRBV6-6 with TRBJ1-2; 8 nucleotides in the junction match TRBD1. The clonotype comes from a man aged 30 to 39 in good health and CMV-seropositive. Sequenced input: PBMCs. This receptor carries the CDR3 CASTQQGVIVGYTF. The DNA reads TGTGCCAGCACTCAACAGGGGGTGATCGTTGGCTACACCTTC.